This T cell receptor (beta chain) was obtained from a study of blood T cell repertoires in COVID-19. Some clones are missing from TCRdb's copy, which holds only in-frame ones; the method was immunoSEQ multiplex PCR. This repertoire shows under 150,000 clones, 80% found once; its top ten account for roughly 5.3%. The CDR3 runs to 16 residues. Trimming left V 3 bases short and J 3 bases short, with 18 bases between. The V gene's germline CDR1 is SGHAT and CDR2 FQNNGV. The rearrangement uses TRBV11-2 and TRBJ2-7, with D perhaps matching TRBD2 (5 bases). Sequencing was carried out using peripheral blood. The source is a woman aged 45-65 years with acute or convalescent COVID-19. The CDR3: CASSLSSRGIGYEQYF. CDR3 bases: TGTGCCAGCAGCTTGAGTTCCCGGGGAATCGGCTACGAGCAGTACTTC.